This TCR beta chain was identified during a study of T cells in Graves' hyperthyroidism and ophthalmopathy. Study results and caveats: The blood repertoire included most of the expanded thyroid clonotypes above 0.001.

On this clonotype itself: The antigen is unknown.

There were TCR beta CDR3 regions amplified from RNA transcripts. A set of HTBI primers served as the primers for a first-round RT-PCR of the TCR CDR3. TCRdb reprocessed the multiplex PCR reads via MiXCR and lists one record per CDR3 protein. Of some 560,000 distinct CDR3 sequences in the sample, 13% to 15% were seen once. The germline V gene has CDR1 SGHRS and CDR2 YFSETQ. The CDR3 consists of 15 residues. Trimming removed 3 bases from V and 6 bases from J; junction bases left unmatched: 10. Sequenced input: blood. This TCR was recovered from a woman in her thirties or forties with Graves' hyperthyroidism. The chain joins TRBV5-1 to TRBJ2-7; 9 bases are a match to TRBD2. In DNA, the CDR3 is TGCGCCAGCAGCTCCCAAGGAACTAGCGGGCGCGAGCAGTACTTC. This codes for CASSSQGTSGREQYF.